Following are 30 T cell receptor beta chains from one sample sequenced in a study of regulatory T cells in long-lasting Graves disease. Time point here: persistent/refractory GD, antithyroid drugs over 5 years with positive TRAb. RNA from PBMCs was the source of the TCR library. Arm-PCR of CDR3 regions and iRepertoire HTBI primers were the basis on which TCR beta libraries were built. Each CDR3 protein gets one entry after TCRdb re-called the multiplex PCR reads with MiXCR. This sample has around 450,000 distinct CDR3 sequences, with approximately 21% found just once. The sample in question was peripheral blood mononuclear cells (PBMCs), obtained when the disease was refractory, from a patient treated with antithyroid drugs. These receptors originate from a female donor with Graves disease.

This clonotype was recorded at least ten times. CDR3 in DNA: TGTGCCAGCAGTCCCTTCCAGGGGGGTGGCTACACCTTC. Residues: CASSPFQGGGYTF. The chain joins TRBV12-3 or TRBV12-4 to TRBJ1-2; 7 bases align to TRBD1. Losses at the gene ends were 5 bases for V and 7 bases for J; bases not matched to a gene: 7. This CDR3 is 13 amino acids long.

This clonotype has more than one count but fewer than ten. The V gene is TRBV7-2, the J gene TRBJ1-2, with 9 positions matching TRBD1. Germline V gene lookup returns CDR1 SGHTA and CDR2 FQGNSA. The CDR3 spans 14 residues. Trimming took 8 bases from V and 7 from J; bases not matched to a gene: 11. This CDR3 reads CASCSGTGLSGYTF. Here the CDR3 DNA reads TGTGCCAGCTGCTCCGGGACAGGGTTAAGTGGCTACACCTTC.

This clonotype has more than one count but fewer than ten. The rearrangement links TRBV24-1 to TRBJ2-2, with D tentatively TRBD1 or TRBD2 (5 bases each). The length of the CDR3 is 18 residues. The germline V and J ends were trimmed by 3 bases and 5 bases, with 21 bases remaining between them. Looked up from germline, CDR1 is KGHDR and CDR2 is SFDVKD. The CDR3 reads CATSDPYAGTGFTGELFF. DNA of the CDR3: TGTGCCACCAGTGATCCGTACGCCGGGACGGGATTTACCGGGGAGCTGTTTTTT.

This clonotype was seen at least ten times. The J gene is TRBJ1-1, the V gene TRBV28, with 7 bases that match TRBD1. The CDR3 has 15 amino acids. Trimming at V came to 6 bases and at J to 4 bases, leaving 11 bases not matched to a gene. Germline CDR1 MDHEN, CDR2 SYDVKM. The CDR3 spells CASRGRQGKGTEAFF. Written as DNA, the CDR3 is TGTGCCAGCAGGGGACGACAGGGTAAGGGCACTGAAGCTTTCTTT.

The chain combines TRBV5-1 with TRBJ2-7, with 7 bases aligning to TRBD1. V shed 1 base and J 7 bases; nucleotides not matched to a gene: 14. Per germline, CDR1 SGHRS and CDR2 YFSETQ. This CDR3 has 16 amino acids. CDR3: CASSLTPSRTGLEQYF. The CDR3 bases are TGCGCCAGCAGCTTGACCCCGTCCCGGACAGGCTTAGAGCAGTACTTC.

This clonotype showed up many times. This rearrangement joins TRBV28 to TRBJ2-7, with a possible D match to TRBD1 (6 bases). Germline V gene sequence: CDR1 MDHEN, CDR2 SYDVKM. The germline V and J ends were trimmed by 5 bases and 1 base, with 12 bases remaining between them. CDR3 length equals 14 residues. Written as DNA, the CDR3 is TGTGCCAGCAGTCCGCTCAGGGGTTCCTACGAGCAGTACTTC. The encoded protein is CASSPLRGSYEQYF.

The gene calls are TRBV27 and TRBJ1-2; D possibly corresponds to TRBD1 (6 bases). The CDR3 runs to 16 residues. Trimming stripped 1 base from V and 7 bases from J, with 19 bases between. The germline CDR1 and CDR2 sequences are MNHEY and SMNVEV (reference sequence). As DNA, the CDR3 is TGTGCCAGCAGTTTATGGGGGGGGGGGGCCTTGGGTGGCTACACCTTC. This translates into CASSLWGGGALGGYTF.

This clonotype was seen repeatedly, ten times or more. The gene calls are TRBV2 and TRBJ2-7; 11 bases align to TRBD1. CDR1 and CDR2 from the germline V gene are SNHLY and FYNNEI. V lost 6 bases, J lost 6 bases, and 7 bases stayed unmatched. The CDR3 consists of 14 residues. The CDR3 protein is CASRGQGAQGEQYF. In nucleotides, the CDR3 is TGTGCCAGCAGAGGACAGGGGGCACAGGGCGAGCAGTACTTC.

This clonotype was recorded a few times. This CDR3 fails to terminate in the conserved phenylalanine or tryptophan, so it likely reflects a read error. The CDR3: CASSTSTPGQGLYEQYL. CDR3 bases: TGTGCCAGCAGTACATCAACCCCGGGACAGGGCCTCTACGAGCAGTACCTC. The chain joins TRBV12-3 or TRBV12-4 to TRBJ2-7, with 9 bases that match TRBD1. The CDR3 runs 17 residues. Unmatched junction bases numbered 14, after V lost 5 bases and J lost 3 bases.

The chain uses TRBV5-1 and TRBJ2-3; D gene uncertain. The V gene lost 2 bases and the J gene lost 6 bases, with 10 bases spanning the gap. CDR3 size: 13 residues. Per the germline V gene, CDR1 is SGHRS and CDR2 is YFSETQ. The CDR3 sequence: CASSLSTRDTQYF. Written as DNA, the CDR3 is TGCGCCAGCAGCTTATCCACTCGGGATACGCAGTATTTT.

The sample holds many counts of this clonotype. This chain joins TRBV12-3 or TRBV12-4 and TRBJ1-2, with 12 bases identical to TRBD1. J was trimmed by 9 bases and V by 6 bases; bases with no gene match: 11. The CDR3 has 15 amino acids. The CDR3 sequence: CASSPAGTGGSSYTF. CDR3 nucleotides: TGTGCCAGCAGCCCCGCCGGGACAGGGGGCTCGAGCTACACCTTC.

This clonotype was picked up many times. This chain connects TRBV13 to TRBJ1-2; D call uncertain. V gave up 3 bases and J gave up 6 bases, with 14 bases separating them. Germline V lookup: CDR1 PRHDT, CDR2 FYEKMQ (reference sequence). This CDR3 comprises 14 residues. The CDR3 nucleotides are TGTGCCAGCAGCTTGATACACGGCGGGGATGGCTACACCTTC. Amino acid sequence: CASSLIHGGDGYTF. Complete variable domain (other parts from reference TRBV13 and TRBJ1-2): AAGVIQSPRHLIKEKRETATLKCYPIPRHDTVYWYQQGPGQDPQFLISFYEKMQSDKGSIPDRFSAQQFSDYHSELNMSSLELGDSALYFCASSLIHGGDGYTFGSGTRLTVV.

CDR3 in DNA: TGTGCCAGCAGTTACTCTAGAGCGACCTACGAGCAGTACTTC. Its translation: CASSYSRATYEQYF. V usage is TRBV6-5 and J usage is TRBJ2-7; D call uncertain. Trimming cost V 0 bases and J 2 bases, with 8 bases left between them. CDR3 length: 14 residues. Germline CDR1 reads MNHEY; CDR2 reads SVGAGI.

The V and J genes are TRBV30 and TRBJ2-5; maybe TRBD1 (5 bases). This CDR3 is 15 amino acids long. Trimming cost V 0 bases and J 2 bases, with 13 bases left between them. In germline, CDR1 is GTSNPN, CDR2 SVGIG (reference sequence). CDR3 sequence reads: CAWSVGFREQETQYF. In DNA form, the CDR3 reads TGTGCCTGGAGTGTCGGTTTCAGGGAACAAGAGACCCAGTACTTC.

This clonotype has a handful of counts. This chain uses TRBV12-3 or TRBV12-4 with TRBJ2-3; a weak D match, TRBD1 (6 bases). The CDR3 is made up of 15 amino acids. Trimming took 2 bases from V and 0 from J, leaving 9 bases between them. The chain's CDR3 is CASSLTGPSTDTQYF. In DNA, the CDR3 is TGTGCCAGCAGTTTAACAGGGCCCAGCACAGATACGCAGTATTTT.

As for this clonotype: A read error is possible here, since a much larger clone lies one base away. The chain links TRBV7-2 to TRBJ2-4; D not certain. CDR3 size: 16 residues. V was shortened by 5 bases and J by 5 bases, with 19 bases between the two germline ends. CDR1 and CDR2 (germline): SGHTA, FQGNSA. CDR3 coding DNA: TGTGCCAGCAGCCCGGTTGGTGGCGGCGCCGAAAACATTCAGTACTTC. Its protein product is CASSPVGGGAENIQYF.

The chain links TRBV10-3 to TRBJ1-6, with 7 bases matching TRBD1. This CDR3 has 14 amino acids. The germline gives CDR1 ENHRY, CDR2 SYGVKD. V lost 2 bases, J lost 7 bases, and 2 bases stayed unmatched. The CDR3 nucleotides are TGTGCCATCAGTGAGGGCAGGGGGAATTCACCCCTCCACTTT. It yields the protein CAISEGRGNSPLHF.

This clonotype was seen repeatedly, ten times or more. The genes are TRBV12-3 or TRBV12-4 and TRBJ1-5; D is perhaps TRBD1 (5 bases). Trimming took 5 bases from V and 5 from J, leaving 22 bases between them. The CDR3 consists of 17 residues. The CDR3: CASSQIRETAVDQPQHF. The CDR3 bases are TGTGCCAGCAGTCAGATTAGGGAGACAGCCGTGGATCAGCCCCAGCATTTT.

The CDR3 DNA reads TGTGCCAGCAGCTTAGTCGACAGCCGGGAGACCCAGTACTTC. Translation: CASSLVDSRETQYF. V and J are TRBV7-8 and TRBJ2-5, with D maybe TRBD1 (5 bases). V was shortened by 1 base and J by 5 bases, with 11 bases between the two germline ends. The germline V gene has CDR1 SGHVS and CDR2 FQNEAQ. This CDR3 spans 14 amino acids.

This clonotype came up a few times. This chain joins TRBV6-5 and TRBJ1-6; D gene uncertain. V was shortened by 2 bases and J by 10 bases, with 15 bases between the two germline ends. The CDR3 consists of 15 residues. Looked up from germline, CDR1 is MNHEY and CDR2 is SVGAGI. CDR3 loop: CASSYERRVESPLHF. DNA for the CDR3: TGTGCCAGCAGTTACGAGCGGAGGGTAGAGTCACCCCTCCACTTT.

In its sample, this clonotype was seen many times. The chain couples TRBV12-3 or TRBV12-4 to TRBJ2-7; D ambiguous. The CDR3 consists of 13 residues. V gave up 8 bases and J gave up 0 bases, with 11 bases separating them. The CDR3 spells CASSPATSYEQYF. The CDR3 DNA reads TGTGCCAGCTCCCCGGCTACCTCCTACGAGCAGTACTTC.

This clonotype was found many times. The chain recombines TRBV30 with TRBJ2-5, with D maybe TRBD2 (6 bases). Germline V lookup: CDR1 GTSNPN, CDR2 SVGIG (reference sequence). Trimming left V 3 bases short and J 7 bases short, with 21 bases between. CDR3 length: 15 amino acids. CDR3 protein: CAWSPQGIQEGTQYF. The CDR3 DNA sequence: TGTGCCTGGAGCCCTCAGGGCATCCAGGAGGGGACCCAGTACTTC.

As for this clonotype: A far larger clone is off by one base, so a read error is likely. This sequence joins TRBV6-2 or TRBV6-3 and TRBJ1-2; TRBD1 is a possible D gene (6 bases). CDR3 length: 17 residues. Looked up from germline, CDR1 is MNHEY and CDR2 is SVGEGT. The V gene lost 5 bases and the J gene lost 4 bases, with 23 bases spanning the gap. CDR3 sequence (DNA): TGTGCCAGCAGTGAGGGGCGGGGGGCTGCCTACGGCTATGGCTACACCTTC. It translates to CASSEGRGAAYGYGYTF.

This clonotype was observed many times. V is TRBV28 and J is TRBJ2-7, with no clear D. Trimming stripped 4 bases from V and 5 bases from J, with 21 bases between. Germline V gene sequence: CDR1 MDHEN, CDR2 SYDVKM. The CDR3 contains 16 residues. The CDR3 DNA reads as TGTGCCAGCAGTTACCCCCTCCTCGGCGAAGGGCACGAGCAGTACTTC. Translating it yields CASSYPLLGEGHEQYF.

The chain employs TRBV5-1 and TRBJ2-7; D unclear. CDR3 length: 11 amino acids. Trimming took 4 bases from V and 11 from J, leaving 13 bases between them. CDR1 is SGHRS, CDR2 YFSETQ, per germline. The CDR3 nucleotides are TGCGCCAGCAGCCCGGGCAAGGCGAAGTACTTC. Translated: CASSPGKAKYF.

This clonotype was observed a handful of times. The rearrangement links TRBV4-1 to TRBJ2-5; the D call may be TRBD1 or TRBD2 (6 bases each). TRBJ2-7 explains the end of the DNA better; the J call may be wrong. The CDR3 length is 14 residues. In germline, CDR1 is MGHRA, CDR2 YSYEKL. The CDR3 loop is CASSGKGGRYEQYF. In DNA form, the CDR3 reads TGCGCCAGCAGCGGAAAGGGGGGTCGCTACGAGCAGTACTTC.

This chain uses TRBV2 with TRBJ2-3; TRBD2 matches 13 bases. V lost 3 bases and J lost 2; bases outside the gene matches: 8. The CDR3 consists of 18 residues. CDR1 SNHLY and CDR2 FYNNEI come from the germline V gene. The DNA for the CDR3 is TGTGCCAGCAGTGAGGGGAGGACTAGCGGGAGCCTCACAGATACGCAGTATTTT. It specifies CASSEGRTSGSLTDTQYF.

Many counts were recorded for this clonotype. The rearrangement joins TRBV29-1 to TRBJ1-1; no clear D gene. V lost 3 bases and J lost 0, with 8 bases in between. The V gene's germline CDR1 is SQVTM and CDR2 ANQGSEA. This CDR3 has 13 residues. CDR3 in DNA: TGCAGCGTTGAGGAGGCCATGAACACTGAAGCTTTCTTT. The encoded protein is CSVEEAMNTEAFF.

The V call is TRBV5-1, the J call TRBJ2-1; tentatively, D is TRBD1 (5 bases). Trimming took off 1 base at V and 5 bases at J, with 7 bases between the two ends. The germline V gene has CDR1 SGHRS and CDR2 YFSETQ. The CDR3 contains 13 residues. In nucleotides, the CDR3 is TGCGCCAGCAGCTTGTCCAGGGACAATGAGCAGTTCTTC. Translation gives CASSLSRDNEQFF.

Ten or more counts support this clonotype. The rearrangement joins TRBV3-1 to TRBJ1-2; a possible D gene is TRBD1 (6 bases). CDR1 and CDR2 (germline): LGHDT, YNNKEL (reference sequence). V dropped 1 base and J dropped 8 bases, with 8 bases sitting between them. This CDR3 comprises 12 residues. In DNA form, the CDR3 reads TGTGCCAGCAGCCAAGTCGGACAGGGCTACACCTTC. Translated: CASSQVGQGYTF.